Described below is a single T cell receptor beta chain sequence and its context. Its antigen is not identified. TCRdb keeps only in-frame clones here, not all; method: immunoSEQ multiplex PCR. The sample contains some 200,000 clones, about nine tenths of which appear only once. The sample comes from a study of T cell responses to AZD1222 COVID-19 vaccine. Points from the study as a whole: Samples come after the peak T cell response, not at day 14. It should be noted that donors were predominantly white British and more often female, and clonal diversity was possibly underestimated. Nearly half of unique spike-specific TCRs reportedly avoided B.1.351 and B.1.1.7 mutated regions. After two AZD1222 doses, spike-specific TCR breadth and depth rose versus day 0.

The germline CDR1 and CDR2 sequences are LNHDA and SQIVND (reference sequence). V was cut by 7 bases and J by 0 bases, with 10 bases left in between. There are 14 residues in the CDR3. The sample in question was peripheral blood, obtained 28 days after the second AZD1222 dose. This clonotype was obtained from an adult who received the AZD1222 COVID-19 vaccine. The chain combines TRBV19 with TRBJ1-5, with D unclear. CDR3 nucleotides: TGTGCCAGTAACTTTCCCTATAGCAATCAGCCCCAGCATTTT. It encodes CASNFPYSNQPQHF. Variable domain in full (rest from reference TRBV19 and TRBJ1-5): DGGITQSPKYLFRKEGQNVTLSCEQNLNHDAMYWYRQDPGQGLRLIYYSQIVNDFQKGDIAEGYSVSREKKESFPLTVTSAQKNPTAFYLCASNFPYSNQPQHFGDGTRLSIL.